These 3 T cell receptor beta chains were sequenced from one sample in a study of STAT5B mutations in CD4+ large granular lymphocyte leukemia. Sequencing was performed with immunoSEQ multiplex PCR; in TCRdb, only in-frame clones are kept and a portion is missing. Seen here are more than 40,000 clones, about 80% observed once, and the top ten hold 0.35%. Sequenced material: CD4+ T cells from blood buffy coats. Receptors were obtained from a human donor in good health.

V usage is TRBV6-1 and J usage is TRBJ2-3, with D perhaps matching TRBD1 or TRBD2 (5 bases each). Trimming took 3 bases from V and 2 from J, leaving 9 bases between them. There are 14 residues in the CDR3. Germline V CDR1 and CDR2: MNHNS, SASEGT. The CDR3 spells CASSDAGATDTQYF. Here the CDR3 DNA reads TGTGCCAGCAGTGACGCCGGGGCCACAGATACGCAGTATTTT.

V usage is TRBV18 and J usage is TRBJ2-6; 7 bases line up with TRBD1. The CDR3 is made up of 15 amino acids. V gave up 3 bases and J gave up 1 base; unmatched junction bases: 0. CDR1 is KGHSH and CDR2 is LQKENI in the germline V gene. In DNA form, the CDR3 reads TGTGCCAGCTCACCGACAGGGTCTGGGGCCAACGTCCTGACTTTC. As protein: CASSPTGSGANVLTF.

V gene TRBV29-1 combines with J gene TRBJ2-1; 8 bases line up with TRBD1. The J segment lost 6 bases and the V segment lost 5 bases, leaving 9 bases of the junction unmatched. Germline values: CDR1 SQVTM, CDR2 ANQGSEA. CDR3 length equals 14 residues. This chain's CDR3 is CSVQARGLFNEQFF. The CDR3 DNA is TGCAGCGTTCAGGCCAGGGGGCTGTTCAATGAGCAGTTCTTC.